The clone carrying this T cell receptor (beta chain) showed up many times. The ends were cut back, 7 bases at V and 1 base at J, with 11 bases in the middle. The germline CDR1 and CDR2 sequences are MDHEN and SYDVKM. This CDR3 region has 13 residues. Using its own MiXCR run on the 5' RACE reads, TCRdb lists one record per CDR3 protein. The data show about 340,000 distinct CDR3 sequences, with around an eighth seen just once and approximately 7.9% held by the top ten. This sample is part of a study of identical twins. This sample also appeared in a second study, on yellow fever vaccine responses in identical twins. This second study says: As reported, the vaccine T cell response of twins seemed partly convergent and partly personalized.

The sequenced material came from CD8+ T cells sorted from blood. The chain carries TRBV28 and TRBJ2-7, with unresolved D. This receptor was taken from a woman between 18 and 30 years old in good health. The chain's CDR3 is CASTSGRSYEQYV. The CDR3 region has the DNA TGTGCCAGCACATCCGGAAGATCCTACGAGCAGTACGTC.